This passage covers 30 T cell receptor beta chains from one sample sequenced in a study of vaccination and CD4 T cells after COVID-19. The Oncomine TCR Beta short-read assay sequenced DNA from cultured CD4+ T cells. TCRdb re-called the PCR reads through MiXCR, storing one row per CDR3 protein. The data hold some 17,000 distinct CDR3 sequences, with around 45% observed a single time. Treatment here: roughly ten-day PBMC culture with coronavirus spike peptide pools or control peptides (ViraFEST assay). These TCRs' antigens remain unknown. The specimen was CD4+ T cells from blood, cultured in vitro, collected before SARS-CoV-2 vaccination. These TCRs come from a human donor who received a COVID-19 vaccine.

The rearrangement joins TRBV15 to TRBJ2-6, with D tentatively TRBD1 (7 bases). The V gene lost 0 bases and the J gene lost 1 base, with 13 bases spanning the gap. Germline CDR1 reads LNHNV; CDR2 reads YYDKDF (reference sequence). The CDR3 loop spans 18 amino acids. CDR3 nucleotides: TGTGCCACCAGCAGAGATTCGGCAGGGGGGTCTGGGGCCAACGTCCTGACTTTC. Protein sequence: CATSRDSAGGSGANVLTF.

The chain carries TRBV7-2 and TRBJ2-7, with D perhaps TRBD1 (5 bases). CDR3 size: 15 residues. From germline, CDR1 is SGHTA and CDR2 FQGNSA. Trimming pared 1 base from V and 1 base from J, leaving 11 bases between. CDR3 in amino acids: CASSLVTASSYEQYF. The CDR3 DNA reads TGTGCCAGCAGCTTAGTGACAGCTTCATCCTACGAGCAGTACTTC.

The rearrangement joins TRBV19 to TRBJ2-7; 12 nucleotides match TRBD1. The CDR3 covers 18 residues. Germline values: CDR1 LNHDA, CDR2 SQIVND (reference sequence). The junction had 11 bases not matched to a gene; V was cut back by 3 bases and J by 2 bases. The CDR3 coding sequence is TGTGCCAGTAGTATTAAGGGACAGGGGGCCGGGGCCCCCTACGAGCAGTACTTC. Residues: CASSIKGQGAGAPYEQYF.

DNA for the CDR3: TGCAGTGCGAGCAGCCGGGCTAGCGGGGGGTTACAAGAGACCCAGTACTTC. It is translated as CSASSRASGGLQETQYF. V gene TRBV20-1 combines with J gene TRBJ2-5; 11 bases agree with TRBD2. Trimming took 6 bases from V and 2 from J; bases not matched to a gene: 14. The CDR3 runs 17 residues. Germline V CDR1 and CDR2: DFQATT, SNEGSKA (reference sequence).

The chain joins TRBV30 to TRBJ2-7, with D possibly being TRBD1 (5 bases). Trimming cost V 0 bases and J 4 bases, with 10 bases left between them. The CDR3 has 13 amino acids. Germline loops: CDR1 GTSNPN, CDR2 SVGIG (reference sequence). The CDR3, as DNA: TGTGCCTGGAGTGTACAGGTGGGGTACGAGCAGTACTTC. Its translation is CAWSVQVGYEQYF.

This clonotype has a single count. J is TRBJ2-5 and V is TRBV11-3; tentative D call: TRBD2 (6 bases). The CDR3 loop spans 15 amino acids. V gave up 2 bases and J gave up 3 bases, with 13 bases separating them. Germline V gene lookup returns CDR1 SGHNT and CDR2 YENEEA. This CDR3 is CASSLILGGEETQYF. The CDR3 DNA reads as TGTGCCAGCAGCTTAATTCTTGGCGGGGAAGAGACCCAGTACTTC.

In this sample, this clonotype turned up once. This chain joins TRBV2 and TRBJ1-2; D perhaps matches TRBD1 (5 bases). The CDR3 loop spans 14 amino acids. The V gene's germline CDR1 is SNHLY and CDR2 FYNNEI. V was cut by 1 base and J by 4 bases, with 10 bases left in between. CDR3 loop: CASSEGERGYGYTF. The CDR3 DNA follows: TGTGCCAGCAGTGAAGGGGAGAGGGGCTATGGCTACACCTTC.

This clonotype was counted a few times. The chain employs TRBV2 and TRBJ1-1; 7 bases align to TRBD1. The trim removed 5 bases at V and 1 base at J, leaving 4 bases unmatched. CDR3 length equals 14 residues. Germline V lookup: CDR1 SNHLY, CDR2 FYNNEI. DNA of the CDR3: TGTGCCAGCAGTATACGGACAGGGAACACTGAAGCTTTCTTT. As protein: CASSIRTGNTEAFF.

CDR3 in amino acids: CASSLREGGHYQETQYF. DNA for the CDR3: TGTGCCAGCAGCTTAAGGGAAGGGGGACACTACCAAGAGACCCAGTACTTC. This chain links TRBV7-9 with TRBJ2-5; D is possibly TRBD1 (6 bases). This CDR3 comprises 17 residues. The V gene's germline CDR1 is SEHNR and CDR2 FQNEAQ (reference sequence). The V end lost 2 bases, the J end lost 0 bases, and 16 bases lay between the germline ends.

The chain is built from TRBV4-1 and TRBJ2-2, with 7 bases identical to TRBD1. V shed 2 bases and J 6 bases; nucleotides not matched to a gene: 3. Germline lookup yields CDR1 MGHRA and CDR2 YSYEKL. The CDR3 is 14 residues long. Written as DNA, the CDR3 is TGCGCCAGCAGCCAACCTGGGACAGCCGGGGAGCTGTTTTTT. Its protein is CASSQPGTAGELFF.

The rearrangement joins TRBV1 to TRBJ2-1; the table's D call, TRBD1, was not checked against the DNA. TRBV1 is a recognized pseudogene. The CDR3 runs 19 residues. CDR3 in amino acids: CTSSQDGGAVDSSYNEQFF. The CDR3 region has the DNA TGCACCAGCAGCCAAGATGGGGGGGCGGTAGATTCGTCCTACAATGAGCAGTTCTTC.

V is TRBV20-1 and J is TRBJ2-5; D gene unclear. V was shortened by 3 bases and J by 5 bases, with 13 bases between the two germline ends. This CDR3 is built from 13 residues. Germline V gives CDR1 DFQATT, CDR2 SNEGSKA (reference sequence). Here the CDR3 DNA reads TGCAGTGCTAGGCCTATAGGTCGCGAGACCCAGTACTTC. Its protein is CSARPIGRETQYF.

V usage is TRBV12-3 or TRBV12-4 and J usage is TRBJ1-5; D gene unclear. The V and J ends lost 3 bases and 0 bases respectively, with 9 bases between them. This CDR3 contains 15 residues. The CDR3 DNA reads TGTGCCAGCAGTTTTGGCGGGCTTAGCAATCAGCCCCAGCATTTT. This codes for CASSFGGLSNQPQHF.

In its sample, this clonotype was seen a few times. V is TRBV7-9 and J is TRBJ1-1; a possible D gene is TRBD1 (6 bases). Germline V gives CDR1 SEHNR, CDR2 FQNEAQ (reference sequence). The V end lost 4 bases, the J end lost 4 bases, and 22 bases lay between the germline ends. The CDR3 sequence is 17 residues long. As DNA, the CDR3 is TGTGCCAGCAGCTCCTTAGGTGACGGGGGGGCCAGCACTGAAGCTTTCTTT. Translated: CASSSLGDGGASTEAFF.

V usage is TRBV19 and J usage is TRBJ2-5, with TRBD1 matching 11 bases. The CDR3 totals 16 residues. Looked up from germline, CDR1 is LNHDA and CDR2 is SQIVND (reference sequence). V shed 5 bases and J 5 bases; nucleotides not matched to a gene: 10. In DNA, the CDR3 is TGTGCCAGTAGTCCAACTAGGACAGGGGGCGCGGAGACCCAGTACTTC. It yields the protein CASSPTRTGGAETQYF.

This clonotype was seen a handful of times. J is TRBJ2-3 and V is TRBV7-2, with 10 bases aligning to TRBD2. After removal of 5 bases from V and 4 bases from J, the junction contained 9 bases not matched to a gene. This CDR3 has 16 amino acids. Germline values: CDR1 SGHTA, CDR2 FQGNSA. CDR3: CASSPRAGGLADTQYF. The CDR3 bases are TGTGCCAGCAGCCCACGAGCGGGGGGGCTTGCAGATACGCAGTATTTT.

The chain uses TRBV18 and TRBJ1-2, with D tentatively TRBD1 (5 bases). The CDR3 loop spans 13 amino acids. Trimming removed 8 bases at V and 4 bases at J, with 14 bases between. The V gene's germline CDR1 is KGHSH and CDR2 LQKENI. In DNA form, the CDR3 reads TGTGCCAGCGAAGGGACCCCCGGCTATGGCTACACCTTC. This codes for CASEGTPGYGYTF.

This sequence joins TRBV6-4 and TRBJ1-3, with no clear D. The CDR3 has 14 amino acids. Germline V lookup: CDR1 MRHNA, CDR2 SNTAGT. Trimming shortened V by 7 bases and J by 4 bases, and 14 bases separated the two germline ends. The CDR3 bases are TGTGCCAGCACGTCTGGGGAAAAAGGAAACACCATATATTTT. This encodes CASTSGEKGNTIYF.

The J gene is TRBJ1-1, the V gene TRBV5-1, with D possibly matching TRBD1 (6 bases). The germline gives CDR1 SGHRS, CDR2 YFSETQ. V was pared by 3 bases and J by 4 bases, with 16 bases between. CDR3 length equals 15 residues. The CDR3 DNA reads as TGCGCCAGCAGCTCGGACAGTTTTGTTGGCACTGAAGCTTTCTTT. Residues: CASSSDSFVGTEAFF.

Written as DNA, the CDR3 is TGTGCCACCAGTAACCCGACAGGGGATGGTGAAAAACTGTTTTTT. It is translated as CATSNPTGDGEKLFF. This chain joins TRBV24-1 and TRBJ1-4; 8 nucleotides match TRBD1. This CDR3 is built from 15 residues. The V gene's germline CDR1 is KGHDR and CDR2 SFDVKD. V lost 6 bases and J lost 7; bases outside the gene matches: 9.

The chain employs TRBV10-3 and TRBJ2-7; maybe TRBD1 (5 bases). This CDR3 comprises 16 residues. Per germline, CDR1 ENHRY and CDR2 SYGVKD. V lost 0 bases, J lost 0 bases, and 12 bases lay in between. The CDR3 reads CAISESKGQGSYEQYF. CDR3 coding DNA: TGTGCCATCAGTGAGTCGAAGGGCCAGGGCTCCTACGAGCAGTACTTC.

This clonotype has more than one count but fewer than ten. V and J are TRBV20-1 and TRBJ1-1; D gene unclear. The V and J ends lost 6 bases and 2 bases respectively, with 10 bases between them. The germline gives CDR1 DFQATT, CDR2 SNEGSKA (reference sequence). The CDR3 spans 12 residues. CDR3 region: CSARTGNTEAFF. CDR3 DNA: TGCAGTGCGCGGACGGGAAACACTGAAGCTTTCTTT.

The chain has TRBV29-1 and TRBJ2-1; possible D gene TRBD1, 5 bases. The CDR3 extends over 14 amino acids. Deletions cut 0 bases from V and 0 bases from J, with 6 bases between. CDR1 and CDR2 (germline): SQVTM, ANQGSEA. The CDR3 region has the DNA TGCAGCGTTGAAGAGGGGCTCTCCTACAATGAGCAGTTCTTC. Translating it yields CSVEEGLSYNEQFF.

This clonotype has only a few counts. The chain has TRBV7-2 and TRBJ1-5, with 10 nucleotides matching TRBD1. The CDR3 is 16 amino acids. V shed 1 base and J 5 bases; nucleotides not matched to a gene: 5. Germline assignment: CDR1 SGHTA and CDR2 FQGNSA. The CDR3 here is CASSLGDRGWDQPQHF. Here the CDR3 DNA reads TGTGCCAGCAGCTTAGGGGACAGGGGCTGGGATCAGCCCCAGCATTTT.

The chain is built from TRBV18 and TRBJ1-6; 9 nucleotides match TRBD1. V lost 2 bases and J lost 10; bases outside the gene matches: 9. The CDR3 is 16 amino acids. The germline V gene has CDR1 KGHSH and CDR2 LQKENI. CDR3 in amino acids: CASSPAPRTGESPLHF. Here the CDR3 DNA reads TGTGCCAGCTCACCAGCCCCAAGGACAGGGGAATCACCCCTCCACTTT.

The chain joins TRBV29-1 to TRBJ1-2; 7 bases match TRBD1. Per germline, CDR1 SQVTM and CDR2 ANQGSEA. The CDR3 covers 14 residues. Losses at the gene ends were 0 bases for V and 7 bases for J; bases not matched to a gene: 8. In DNA form, the CDR3 reads TGCAGCGTTGAAGATCGGAGGGGGCTTAGTGGCTACACCTTC. As protein: CSVEDRRGLSGYTF.

The gene calls are TRBV19 and TRBJ2-3, with unresolved D. The CDR3 covers 11 residues. CDR1 is LNHDA, CDR2 SQIVND, per germline (reference sequence). Trimming left V 1 base short and J 6 bases short, with 2 bases between. CDR3 sequence: CASSIVDTQYF. The CDR3 bases are TGTGCCAGTAGTATAGTTGATACGCAGTATTTT.

This chain uses TRBV30 with TRBJ2-1; D is possibly TRBD1 or TRBD2 (6 bases each). V lost 0 bases and J 5 bases, leaving 14 bases between the germline ends. The CDR3 is 15 amino acids. Germline CDR1 is GTSNPN and CDR2 is SVGIG (reference sequence). As DNA, the CDR3 is TGTGCCTGGAGTGTCTCCGGGGGCGGGCACAATGAGCAGTTCTTC. Amino acids: CAWSVSGGGHNEQFF.

This sequence joins TRBV19 and TRBJ1-2; 11 bases are shared with TRBD1. Per germline, CDR1 LNHDA and CDR2 SQIVND (reference sequence). The length of the CDR3 is 13 residues. The trim removed 10 bases at V and 5 bases at J, leaving 6 bases unmatched. The CDR3 sequence is CAIWTGGRYGYTF. DNA for the CDR3: TGTGCCATTTGGACAGGGGGCAGGTATGGCTACACCTTC.

This clonotype has just a few counts. The chain couples TRBV11-3 to TRBJ1-1, with 7 bases fitting TRBD1. Germline V gene lookup returns CDR1 SGHNT and CDR2 YENEEA. The CDR3 runs 11 residues. Germline trimming cut 4 bases from V and 8 bases from J; bases unmatched to any gene: 1. The CDR3 here is CASSYRGEAFF. CDR3 in DNA: TGTGCCAGCAGCTACAGGGGCGAAGCTTTCTTT.